This is a list of T cell receptor beta chains from one sample in a study of T cells in Graves' hyperthyroidism and ophthalmopathy. Each CDR3 protein is one row after TCRdb ran MiXCR on the multiplex PCR reads. The sample lists 550,000 to 800,000 distinct CDR3 sequences, about a sixth occurring once. The sequencing input was blood. Receptors originate from a man between 18 and 29 years old with Graves' hyperthyroidism. Both conserved end residues are part of each CDR3.

V gene	CDR3 protein
TRBV11-2	CASSPSTWGANEKLFF
TRBV7-2	CASSLGQGSIHEQYF
TRBV7-3	CASSLGSRSYNEQFF
TRBV29-1	CSVGTGTSSYEQYF
TRBV30	CAWSVQGVGTEAFF
TRBV28	CASSLTGLAGLNEQFF
TRBV28	CASLAGGLYEQYF
TRBV5-1	CASSFTTGEAFF
TRBV19	CASRGTSTRRVDTEAFF
TRBV20-1	CSAIELSGTSGRARTDTQYF
TRBV28	CASSSLGTGWNLPQHF
TRBV5-6	CASSPLRGKNSNQPQHF
TRBV19	CASSISQGRGYGYTF
TRBV6-1	CATGTSGPWGQYF
TRBV10-3	CAISVDRGGREQYF
TRBV5-4	CASSLEGQTSTDTQYF
TRBV19	CASNRDSGNTIYF
TRBV5-1	CASSGDLKSTEAFF
TRBV10-3	CAMAEGHKSYEQYF
TRBV28	CASSLWQSTNYGYTF
TRBV29-1	CSVEEYRGNNEQFF
TRBV19	CASSIGGGTSGNTIYF
TRBV15	CATSRDRQGGYTF
TRBV27	CASSLSPGRTEAFF
TRBV7-2	CASRPFTGTGRYEQYF
TRBV6-1	CASRDTGTGIAQPQHF
TRBV19	CASLGTWNTEAFF
TRBV7-8	CASSLPTSGCGDEQFF
TRBV20-1	CSARADRQSYEQYF
TRBV12-3/TRBV12-4	CASSGTSREAQYF
TRBV12-3/TRBV12-4	CASSTDSSNYGYTF
TRBV6-1	CASSYAASPGELFF
TRBV28	CASSLWQTPYEQYF
TRBV12-3/TRBV12-4	CASSLGRPLRQPQHF
TRBV4-1	CASSQEGVGEYGYTF
TRBV28	CASSVEGLLAYEQYF
TRBV9	CASSVDTGLAGRPDTQYF
TRBV27	CASSERPWNEQFF
TRBV9	CASSRGGSPLHF
TRBV20-1	CSVLGGVRQYF
TRBV11-3	CASTKNQGNEQFF
TRBV19	CASSWRTTYNEQFF